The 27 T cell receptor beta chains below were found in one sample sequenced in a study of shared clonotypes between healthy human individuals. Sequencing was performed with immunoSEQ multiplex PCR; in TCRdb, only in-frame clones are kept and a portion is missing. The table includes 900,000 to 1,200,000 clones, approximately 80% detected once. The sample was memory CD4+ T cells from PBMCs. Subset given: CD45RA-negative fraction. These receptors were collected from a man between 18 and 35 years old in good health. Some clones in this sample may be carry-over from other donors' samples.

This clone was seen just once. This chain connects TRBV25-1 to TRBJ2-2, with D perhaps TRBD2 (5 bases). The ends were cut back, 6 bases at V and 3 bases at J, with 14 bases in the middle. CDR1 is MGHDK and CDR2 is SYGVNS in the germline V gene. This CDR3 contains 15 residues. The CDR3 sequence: CASREGGGDTGELFF. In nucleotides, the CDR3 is TGTGCCAGCAGAGAAGGTGGAGGAGACACCGGGGAGCTGTTTTTT.

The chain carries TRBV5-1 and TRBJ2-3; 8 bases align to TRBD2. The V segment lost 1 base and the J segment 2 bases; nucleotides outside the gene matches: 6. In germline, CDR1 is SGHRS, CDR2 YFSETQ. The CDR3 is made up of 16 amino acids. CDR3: CASSLLAGLPTDTQYF. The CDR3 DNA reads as TGCGCCAGCAGCTTGCTAGCGGGCCTCCCCACAGATACGCAGTATTTT.

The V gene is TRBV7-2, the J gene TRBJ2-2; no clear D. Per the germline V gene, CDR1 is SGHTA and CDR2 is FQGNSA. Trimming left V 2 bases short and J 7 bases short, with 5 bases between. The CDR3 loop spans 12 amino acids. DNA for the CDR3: TGTGCCAGCAGCTTAAACGGCGGGGAGCTGTTTTTT. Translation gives CASSLNGGELFF.

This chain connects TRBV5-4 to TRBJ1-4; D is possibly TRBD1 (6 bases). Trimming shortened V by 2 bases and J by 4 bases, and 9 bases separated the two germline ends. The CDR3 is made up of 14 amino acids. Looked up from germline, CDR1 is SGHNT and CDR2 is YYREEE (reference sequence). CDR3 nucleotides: TGTGCCAGCAGCTTAAGACAGGATAATGAAAAACTGTTTTTT. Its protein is CASSLRQDNEKLFF.

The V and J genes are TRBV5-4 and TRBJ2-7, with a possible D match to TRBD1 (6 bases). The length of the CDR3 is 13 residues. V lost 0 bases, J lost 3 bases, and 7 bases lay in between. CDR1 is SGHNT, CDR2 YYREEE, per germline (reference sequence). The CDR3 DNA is TGTGCCAGCAGCTTGGTACAGGGCTACGAGCAGTACTTC. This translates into CASSLVQGYEQYF.

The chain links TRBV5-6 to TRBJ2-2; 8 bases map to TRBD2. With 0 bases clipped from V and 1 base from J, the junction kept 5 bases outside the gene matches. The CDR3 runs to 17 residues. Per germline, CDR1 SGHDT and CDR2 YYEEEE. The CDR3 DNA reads TGTGCCAGCAGCTTGGCCCGTGCGGGAGGGAACACCGGGGAGCTGTTTTTT. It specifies CASSLARAGGNTGELFF. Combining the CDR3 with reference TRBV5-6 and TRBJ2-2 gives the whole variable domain DAGVTQSPTHLIKTRGQQVTLRCSPKSGHDTVSWYQQALGQGPQFIFQYYEEEERQRGNFPDRFSGHQFPNYSSELNVNALLLGDSALYLCASSLARAGGNTGELFFGEGSRLTVL.

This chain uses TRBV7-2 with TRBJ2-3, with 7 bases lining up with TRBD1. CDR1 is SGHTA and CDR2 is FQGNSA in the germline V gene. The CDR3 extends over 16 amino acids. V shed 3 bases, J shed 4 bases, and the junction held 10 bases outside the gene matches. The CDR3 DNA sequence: TGTGCCAGCAGCTTGGGACAGTCAGGGGCGGCAGATACGCAGTATTTT. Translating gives CASSLGQSGAADTQYF. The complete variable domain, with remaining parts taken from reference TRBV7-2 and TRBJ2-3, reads GAGVSQSPSNKVTEKGKDVELRCDPISGHTALYWYRQSLGQGLEFLIYFQGNSAPDKSGLPSDRFSAERTGGSVSTLTIQRTQQEDSAVYLCASSLGQSGAADTQYFGPGTRLTVL.

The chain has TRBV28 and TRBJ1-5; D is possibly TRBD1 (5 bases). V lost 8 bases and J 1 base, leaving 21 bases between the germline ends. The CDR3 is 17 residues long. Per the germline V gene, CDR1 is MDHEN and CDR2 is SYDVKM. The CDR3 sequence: CASRASGQGGSNQPQHF. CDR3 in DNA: TGTGCCAGCCGCGCCTCAGGCCAGGGCGGAAGCAATCAGCCCCAGCATTTT.

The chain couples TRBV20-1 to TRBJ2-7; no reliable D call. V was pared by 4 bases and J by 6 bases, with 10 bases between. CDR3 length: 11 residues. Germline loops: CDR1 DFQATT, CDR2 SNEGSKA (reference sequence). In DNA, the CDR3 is TGCAGTGCTACCCCGGACGCCGAGCAGTACTTC. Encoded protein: CSATPDAEQYF.

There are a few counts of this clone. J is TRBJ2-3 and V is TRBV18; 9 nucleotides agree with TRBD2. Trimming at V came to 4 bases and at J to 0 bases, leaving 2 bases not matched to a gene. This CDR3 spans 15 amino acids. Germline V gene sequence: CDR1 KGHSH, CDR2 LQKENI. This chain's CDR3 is CASSRLADSTDTQYF. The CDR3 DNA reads TGTGCCAGCTCACGACTAGCGGATAGCACAGATACGCAGTATTTT. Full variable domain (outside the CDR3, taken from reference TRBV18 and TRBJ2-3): NAGVMQNPRHLVRRRGQEARLRCSPMKGHSHVYWYRQLPEEGLKFMVYLQKENIIDESGMPKERFSAEFPKEGPSILRIQQVVRGDSAAYFCASSRLADSTDTQYFGPGTRLTVL.

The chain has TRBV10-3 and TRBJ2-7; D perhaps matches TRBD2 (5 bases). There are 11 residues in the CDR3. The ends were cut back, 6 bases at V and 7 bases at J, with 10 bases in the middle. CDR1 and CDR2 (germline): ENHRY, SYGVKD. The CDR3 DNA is TGTGCCATCAGGGGTGGCGGGGAGCAGTACTTC. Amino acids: CAIRGGGEQYF.

This chain's CDR3 is CASSPRRTGEYEQYF. The DNA for the CDR3 is TGTGCCAGCAGCCCCCGACGGACAGGGGAATACGAGCAGTACTTC. The chain joins TRBV7-2 to TRBJ2-7, with 9 nucleotides matching TRBD1. The CDR3 length is 15 residues. V was clipped by 5 bases and J by 4 bases; unmatched bases: 9. Germline loops: CDR1 SGHTA, CDR2 FQGNSA.

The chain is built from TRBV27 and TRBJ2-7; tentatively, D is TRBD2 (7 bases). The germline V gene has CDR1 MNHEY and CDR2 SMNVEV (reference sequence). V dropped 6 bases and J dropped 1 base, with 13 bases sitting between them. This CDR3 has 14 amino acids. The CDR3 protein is CASRPRGGSYEQYF. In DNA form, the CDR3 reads TGTGCCAGCAGGCCCAGGGGAGGGTCCTACGAGCAGTACTTC.

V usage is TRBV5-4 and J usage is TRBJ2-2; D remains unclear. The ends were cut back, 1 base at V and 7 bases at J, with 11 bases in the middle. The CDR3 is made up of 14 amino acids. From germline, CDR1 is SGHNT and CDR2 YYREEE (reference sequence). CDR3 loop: CASSLMSSRGELFF. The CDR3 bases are TGTGCCAGCAGCTTGATGAGTTCACGCGGGGAGCTGTTTTTT.

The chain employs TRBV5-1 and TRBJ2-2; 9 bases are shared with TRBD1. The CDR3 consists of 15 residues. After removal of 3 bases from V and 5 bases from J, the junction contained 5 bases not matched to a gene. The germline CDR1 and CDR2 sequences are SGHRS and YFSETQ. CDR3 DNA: TGCGCCAGCAGCTCATCCGGGACAGGGACCGGGGAGCTGTTTTTT. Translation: CASSSSGTGTGELFF. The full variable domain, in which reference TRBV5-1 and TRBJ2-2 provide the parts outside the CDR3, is KAGVTQTPRYLIKTRGQQVTLSCSPISGHRSVSWYQQTPGQGLQFLFEYFSETQRNKGNFPGRFSGRQFSNSRSEMNVSTLELGDSALYLCASSSSGTGTGELFFGEGSRLTVL.

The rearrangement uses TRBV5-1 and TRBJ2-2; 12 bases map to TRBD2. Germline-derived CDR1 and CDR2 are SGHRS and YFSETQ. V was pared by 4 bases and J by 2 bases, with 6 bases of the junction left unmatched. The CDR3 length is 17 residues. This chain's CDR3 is CASSRLAGALNTGELFF. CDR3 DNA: TGCGCCAGCAGCCGACTAGCGGGAGCCCTCAACACCGGGGAGCTGTTTTTT.

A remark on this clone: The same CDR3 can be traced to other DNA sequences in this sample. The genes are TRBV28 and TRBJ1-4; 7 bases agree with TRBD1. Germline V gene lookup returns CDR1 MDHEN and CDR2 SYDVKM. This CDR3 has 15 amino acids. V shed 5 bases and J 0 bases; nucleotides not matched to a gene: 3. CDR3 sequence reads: CASSLTGATNEKLFF. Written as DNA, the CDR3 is TGTGCCAGCAGTCTCACAGGGGCAACTAATGAAAAACTGTTTTTT.

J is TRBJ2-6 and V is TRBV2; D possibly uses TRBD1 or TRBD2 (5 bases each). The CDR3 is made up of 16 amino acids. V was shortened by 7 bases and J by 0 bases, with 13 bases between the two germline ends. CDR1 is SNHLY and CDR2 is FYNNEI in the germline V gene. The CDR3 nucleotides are TGTGCCAGCACCTGGGACGGTCGCTCTGGGGCCAACGTCCTGACTTTC. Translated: CASTWDGRSGANVLTF.

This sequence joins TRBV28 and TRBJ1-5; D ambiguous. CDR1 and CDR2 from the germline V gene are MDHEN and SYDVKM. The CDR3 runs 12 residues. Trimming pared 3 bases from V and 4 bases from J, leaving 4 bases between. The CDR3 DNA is TGTGCCAGCAGTTTTAATAATCAGCCCCAGCATTTT. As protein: CASSFNNQPQHF.

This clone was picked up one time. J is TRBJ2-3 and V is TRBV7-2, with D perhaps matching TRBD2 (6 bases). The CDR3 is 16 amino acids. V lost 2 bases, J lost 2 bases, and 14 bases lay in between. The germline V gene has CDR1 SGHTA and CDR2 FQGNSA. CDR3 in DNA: TGTGCCAGCAGCTTAAATGGGGTAGCGGTCACAGATACGCAGTATTTT. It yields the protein CASSLNGVAVTDTQYF. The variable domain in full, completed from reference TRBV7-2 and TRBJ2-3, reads GAGVSQSPSNKVTEKGKDVELRCDPISGHTALYWYRQSLGQGLEFLIYFQGNSAPDKSGLPSDRFSAERTGGSVSTLTIQRTQQEDSAVYLCASSLNGVAVTDTQYFGPGTRLTVL.

The CDR3 DNA reads as TGTGCCAGCCTGACTCTCTCCTACAATGAGCAGTTCTTC. Its translation: CASLTLSYNEQFF. V usage is TRBV7-9 and J usage is TRBJ2-1; D is unresolved. This CDR3 is built from 13 residues. Trimming took 8 bases from V and 0 from J, leaving 8 bases between them. The V gene's germline CDR1 is SEHNR and CDR2 FQNEAQ (reference sequence).

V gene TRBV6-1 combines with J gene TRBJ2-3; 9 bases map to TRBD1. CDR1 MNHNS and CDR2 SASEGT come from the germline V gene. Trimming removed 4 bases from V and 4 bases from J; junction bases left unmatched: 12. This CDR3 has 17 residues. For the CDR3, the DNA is TGTGCCAGCAGTGGGAGACCACAGGGGGCCGGACCAGATACGCAGTATTTT. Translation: CASSGRPQGAGPDTQYF.

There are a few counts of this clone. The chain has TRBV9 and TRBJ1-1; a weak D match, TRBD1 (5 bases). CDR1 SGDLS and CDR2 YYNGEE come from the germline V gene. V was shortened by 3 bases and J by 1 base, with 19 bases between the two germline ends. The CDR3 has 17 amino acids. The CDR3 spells CASSASKTTGANTEAFF. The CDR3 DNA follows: TGTGCCAGCAGCGCATCAAAGACTACCGGGGCGAACACTGAAGCTTTCTTT.

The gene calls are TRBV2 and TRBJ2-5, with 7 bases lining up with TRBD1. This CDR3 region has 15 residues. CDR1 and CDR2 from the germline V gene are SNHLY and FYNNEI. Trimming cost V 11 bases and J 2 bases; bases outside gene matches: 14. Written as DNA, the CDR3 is TGTGCCTGTACAGCTCCCGGGACAGCACAAGAGACCCAGTACTTC. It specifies CACTAPGTAQETQYF. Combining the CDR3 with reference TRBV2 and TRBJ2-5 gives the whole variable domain EPEVTQTPSHQVTQMGQEVILRCVPISNHLYFYWYRQILGQKVEFLVSFYNNEISEKSEIFDDQFSVERPDGSNFTLKIRSTKLEDSAMYFCACTAPGTAQETQYFGPGTRLLVL.

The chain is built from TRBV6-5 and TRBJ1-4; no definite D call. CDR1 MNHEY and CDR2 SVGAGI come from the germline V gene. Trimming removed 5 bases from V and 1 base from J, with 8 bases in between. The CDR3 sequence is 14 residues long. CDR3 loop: CASSAVLTNEKLFF. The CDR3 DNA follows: TGTGCCAGCAGTGCCGTCCTAACTAATGAAAAACTGTTTTTT.

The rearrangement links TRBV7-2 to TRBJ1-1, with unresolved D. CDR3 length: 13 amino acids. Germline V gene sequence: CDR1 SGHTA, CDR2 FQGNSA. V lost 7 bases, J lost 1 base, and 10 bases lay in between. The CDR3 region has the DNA TGTGCCAGCAATCGGCAGCCGAACACTGAAGCTTTCTTT. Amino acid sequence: CASNRQPNTEAFF.

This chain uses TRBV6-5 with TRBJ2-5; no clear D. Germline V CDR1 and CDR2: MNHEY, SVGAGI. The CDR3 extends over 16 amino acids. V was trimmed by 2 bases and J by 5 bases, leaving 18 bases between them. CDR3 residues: CASSYVFTSGGETQYF. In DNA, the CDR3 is TGTGCCAGCAGTTACGTCTTTACATCTGGTGGGGAGACCCAGTACTTC.